A selection of T cell receptor beta chains follows, all from one sample in a study of sequential checkpoint blockade in melanoma. Sequencing was performed with immunoSEQ multiplex PCR; in TCRdb, only in-frame clones are kept and a portion is missing. The sample yields some 10,000 clones, less than 85% seen once. The sample consisted of CD8+ T cells sorted from blood (inferred from file names), taken from a patient given nivolumab and ipilimumab in sequence. These TCRs come from a human donor with melanoma. The CDR3 runs from the conserved cysteine through the conserved F or W. D genes are given only for firm matches. Where a row states a size, it is once, few, many or the class of an expanded clone; other rows omit it.

j_call: TRBJ1-4
v_call: TRBV4-3
clone_size: .
d_call: TRBD1
cdr3_aa: CASSQGGTGRNEKLFF
cdr3_nt: TGCGCCAGCAGCCAAGGGGGGACAGGACGGAATGAAAAACTGTTTTTT

j_call: TRBJ1-1
v_call: TRBV6-5
clone_size: .
d_call: .
cdr3_aa: CASSTAEPNTEAFF
cdr3_nt: TGTGCCAGCAGTACAGCTGAACCGAACACTGAAGCTTTCTTT

j_call: TRBJ2-7
v_call: TRBV6-1
clone_size: .
d_call: TRBD1
cdr3_aa: CASSEARDSAYEQYF
cdr3_nt: TGTGCCAGCAGTGAAGCCCGGGACAGCGCCTACGAGCAGTACTTC

j_call: TRBJ2-1
v_call: TRBV5-4
clone_size: few
d_call: TRBD2
cdr3_aa: CASSFVAGPNNEQFF
cdr3_nt: TGTGCCAGCAGCTTCGTAGCGGGGCCGAACAATGAGCAGTTCTTC

j_call: TRBJ2-7
v_call: TRBV5-6
clone_size: .
d_call: TRBD1
cdr3_aa: CASSPGTGSSYEQYF
cdr3_nt: TGTGCCAGCAGCCCTGGGACAGGAAGCTCCTACGAGCAGTACTTC

j_call: TRBJ2-7
v_call: TRBV7-2
clone_size: .
d_call: TRBD2
cdr3_aa: CASSTSGGSYEQYF
cdr3_nt: TGTGCCAGCAGCACTAGCGGGGGTTCCTACGAGCAGTACTTC

j_call: TRBJ1-2
v_call: TRBV6-4
clone_size: .
d_call: TRBD1
cdr3_aa: CASSYSTGTVSPYTF
cdr3_nt: TGTGCCAGCAGTTACTCGACCGGGACAGTATCACCCTACACCTTC

j_call: TRBJ2-1
v_call: TRBV12-5
clone_size: .
d_call: .
cdr3_aa: CASGSSTSIHEQFF
cdr3_nt: TGTGCTAGTGGTTCCTCGACTAGTATCCATGAGCAGTTCTTC

j_call: TRBJ2-7
v_call: TRBV19
clone_size: .
d_call: .
cdr3_aa: CASSISRTAYEQYF
cdr3_nt: TGTGCCAGTAGTATAAGTAGGACAGCCTACGAGCAGTACTTC

j_call: TRBJ2-6
v_call: TRBV27
clone_size: .
d_call: .
cdr3_aa: CASSLLVAGANVLTF
cdr3_nt: TGTGCCAGCAGCCTCCTTGTAGCCGGGGCCAACGTCCTGACTTTC

j_call: TRBJ2-7
v_call: TRBV30
clone_size: .
d_call: .
cdr3_aa: CAWRDTYEQYF
cdr3_nt: TGTGCCTGGAGGGACACTTACGAGCAGTACTTC

j_call: TRBJ1-4
v_call: TRBV9
clone_size: .
d_call: .
cdr3_aa: CASSGSRDMGLTNEKLFF
cdr3_nt: TGTGCCAGCAGCGGATCCCGGGACATGGGGTTAACTAATGAAAAACTGTTTTTT